This record looks at one T cell receptor beta chain sequence and its context. Trimming stripped 3 bases from V and 1 base from J, with 9 bases between. The germline V gene encodes CDR1 LNHDA and CDR2 SQIVND (reference sequence). This CDR3 comprises 14 residues. Method: immunoSEQ multiplex PCR; TCRdb's copy keeps in-frame clones and lacks some. This table holds roughly 130,000 clones, less than 90% found once. This specimen comes from a study of blood T cell repertoires in COVID-19. Sequenced: peripheral blood. This rearrangement joins TRBV19 to TRBJ2-5; no reliable D call. The TCR was taken from a man aged 65-85 years with acute or convalescent COVID-19. CDR3 DNA: TGTGCCAGTAGTATGTTAGACTTCCAAGAGACCCAGTACTTC. Its protein is CASSMLDFQETQYF. Using reference TRBV19 and TRBJ2-5 for the parts outside the CDR3, the full variable domain is DGGITQSPKYLFRKEGQNVTLSCEQNLNHDAMYWYRQDPGQGLRLIYYSQIVNDFQKGDIAEGYSVSREKKESFPLTVTSAQKNPTAFYLCASSMLDFQETQYFGPGTRLLVL.